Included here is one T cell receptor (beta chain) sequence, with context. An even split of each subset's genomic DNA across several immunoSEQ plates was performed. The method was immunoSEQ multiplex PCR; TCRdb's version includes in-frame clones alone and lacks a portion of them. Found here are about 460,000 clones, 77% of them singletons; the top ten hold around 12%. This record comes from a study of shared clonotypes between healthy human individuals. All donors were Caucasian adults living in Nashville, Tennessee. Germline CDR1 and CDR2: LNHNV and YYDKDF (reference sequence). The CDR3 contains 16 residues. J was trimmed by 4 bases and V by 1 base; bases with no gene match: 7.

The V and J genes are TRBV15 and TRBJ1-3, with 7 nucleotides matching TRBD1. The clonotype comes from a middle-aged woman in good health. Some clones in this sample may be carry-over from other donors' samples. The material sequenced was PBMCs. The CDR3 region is CATSRAPTTGGNTIYF. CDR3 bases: TGTGCCACCAGCAGAGCCCCAACGACAGGGGGAAACACCATATATTTT.